This TCR beta chain was documented in a study of T cells in Graves' hyperthyroidism and ophthalmopathy. The CDR3 length is 16 residues. Trimming removed 7 bases from V and 6 bases from J; junction bases left unmatched: 15. This clonotype turned up a few times. Clinicians diagnosed patients from clinical symptoms, serum thyroxine and TRAb, thyroid ultrasound and orbital computed tomography. Regions amplified from RNA transcripts were the TCR beta CDR3 regions. HTBI primers were employed in a first-round RT-PCR of the TCR CDR3. TCRdb re-analysed the multiplex PCR reads in MiXCR, keeping a single row per CDR3 protein. Of about 840,000 distinct CDR3 sequences in the sample, more than 30% were seen once.

The chain couples TRBV12-3 or TRBV12-4 to TRBJ1-1; 9 positions match TRBD1. Sequencing was performed on blood. The sequence was obtained from a man between 18 and 29 years old with Graves' hyperthyroidism. Here the CDR3 DNA reads TGTGCCAGCACCCTCGGGGACAGGGTCGGGATAGCTGAAGCTTTCTTT. The encoded protein is CASTLGDRVGIAEAFF.